This T cell receptor beta chain is from a study of identical twins' blood T cells. Across the study: Roughly six alpha and about 6 beta libraries together yielded tens of millions of reads.

The V end was cut by 2 bases, the J end by 3 bases, with 7 bases between. The V gene's germline CDR1 is SNHLY and CDR2 FYNNEI. CDR3 length: 14 residues. This clonotype came up a few times. Its antigen is currently unknown. Overall study results and limits: Abundant TCRbeta CDR3s overlapped more between twins than with unrelated donors.

TCRdb analysed the 5' RACE reads with MiXCR anew, one entry per CDR3 protein. The sample has 300,000 to 450,000 distinct CDR3 sequences, approximately 30% seen once. The sample comprised PBMCs. The V call is TRBV2, the J call TRBJ2-2; D assignment may be TRBD1 or TRBD2 (5 bases each). This receptor was taken from a woman aged 18 to 55 in good health. DNA for the CDR3: TGTGCCAGCAGTGAAAGAGGGGACACCGGGGAGCTGTTTTTT. Amino acids: CASSERGDTGELFF.